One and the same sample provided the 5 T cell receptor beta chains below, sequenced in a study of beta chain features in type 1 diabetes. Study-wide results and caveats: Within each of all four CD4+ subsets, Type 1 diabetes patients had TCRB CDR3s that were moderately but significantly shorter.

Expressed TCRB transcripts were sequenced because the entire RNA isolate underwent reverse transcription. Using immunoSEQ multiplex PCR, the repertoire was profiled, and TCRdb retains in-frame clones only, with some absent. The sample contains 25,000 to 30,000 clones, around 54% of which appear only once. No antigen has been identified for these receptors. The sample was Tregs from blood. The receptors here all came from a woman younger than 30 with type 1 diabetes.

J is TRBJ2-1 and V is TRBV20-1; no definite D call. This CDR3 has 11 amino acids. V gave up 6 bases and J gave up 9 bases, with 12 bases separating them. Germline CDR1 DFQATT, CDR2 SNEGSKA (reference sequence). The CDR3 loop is CSAPTGAEQFF. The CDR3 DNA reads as TGCAGTGCCCCGACTGGAGCTGAGCAGTTCTTC.

The CDR3 DNA is TGCGCCAGCACCCCCCAGGGGGGTGCAGATACGCAGTATTTT. This codes for CASTPQGGADTQYF. This chain links TRBV5-1 with TRBJ2-3; maybe TRBD1 (7 bases). The CDR3 length is 14 residues. CDR1 and CDR2 from the germline V gene are SGHRS and YFSETQ. Trimming removed 6 bases at V and 4 bases at J, with 15 bases between.

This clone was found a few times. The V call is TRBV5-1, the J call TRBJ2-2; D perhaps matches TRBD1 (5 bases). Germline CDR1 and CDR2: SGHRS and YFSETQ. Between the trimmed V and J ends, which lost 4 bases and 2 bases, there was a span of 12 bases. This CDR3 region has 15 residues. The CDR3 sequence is CASSQGSSNTGELFF. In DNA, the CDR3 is TGCGCCAGCAGCCAGGGATCCTCTAACACCGGGGAGCTGTTTTTT.

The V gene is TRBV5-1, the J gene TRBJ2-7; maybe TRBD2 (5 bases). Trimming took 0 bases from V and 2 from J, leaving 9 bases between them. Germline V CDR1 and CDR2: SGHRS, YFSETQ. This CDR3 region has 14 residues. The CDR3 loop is CASSLESGPYEQYV. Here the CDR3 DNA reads TGCGCCAGCAGCTTGGAAAGCGGACCCTACGAGCAGTACGTC.

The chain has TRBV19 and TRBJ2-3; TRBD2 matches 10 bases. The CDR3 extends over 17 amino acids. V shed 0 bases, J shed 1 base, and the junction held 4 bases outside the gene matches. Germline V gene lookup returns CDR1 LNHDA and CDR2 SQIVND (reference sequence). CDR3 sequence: CASSIERTSGRTDTQYF. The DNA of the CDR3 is TGTGCCAGTAGTATAGAAAGGACTAGCGGTCGCACAGATACGCAGTATTTT.